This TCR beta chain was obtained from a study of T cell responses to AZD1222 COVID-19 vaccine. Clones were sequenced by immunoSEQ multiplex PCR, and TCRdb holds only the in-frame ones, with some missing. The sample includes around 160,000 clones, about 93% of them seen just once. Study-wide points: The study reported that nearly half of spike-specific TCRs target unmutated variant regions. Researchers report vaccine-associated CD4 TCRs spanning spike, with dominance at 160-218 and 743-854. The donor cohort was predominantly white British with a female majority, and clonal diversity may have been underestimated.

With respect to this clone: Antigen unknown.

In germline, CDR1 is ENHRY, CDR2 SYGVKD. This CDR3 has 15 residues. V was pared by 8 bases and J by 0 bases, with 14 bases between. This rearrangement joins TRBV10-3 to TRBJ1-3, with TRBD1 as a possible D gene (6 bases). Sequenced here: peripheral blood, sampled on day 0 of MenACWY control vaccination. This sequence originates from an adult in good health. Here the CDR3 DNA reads TGTGCCATCCTCTCTCAGGGGAACTCTGGAAACACCATATATTTT. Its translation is CAILSQGNSGNTIYF.